This T cell receptor beta chain was recorded in a study of shared clonotypes between healthy human individuals. Method: immunoSEQ multiplex PCR; TCRdb's copy keeps in-frame clones and lacks some. Among about 2,200,000 clones listed, 90% to 95% were seen once. The naive CD8 subset, CD45RO-negative cells positively selected for CCR7, excluded terminally differentiated effector memory CD45RA+ cells. This CDR3 is built from 18 residues. Germline-derived CDR1 and CDR2 are SEHNR and FQNEAQ (reference sequence). Trimming cost V 4 bases and J 4 bases; bases outside gene matches: 19. The sequenced sample consisted of naive CD8+ T cells from PBMCs. This chain uses TRBV7-9 with TRBJ2-7, with TRBD2 matching over 7 bases. This TCR derives from a man between 18 and 29 years old in good health. Some clones in this sample may be carry-over from other donors' samples. The CDR3 spells CASSSPPGQAGRAYEQYF. The CDR3 nucleotides read TGTGCCAGCAGCTCCCCTCCCGGTCAAGCGGGACGGGCTTACGAGCAGTACTTC.